The 19 T cell receptor beta chains below come from one sample, sequenced in a study of T cells in localized non-small cell lung cancer. Some clones are missing from TCRdb's copy, which holds only in-frame ones; the method was immunoSEQ multiplex PCR. Counted here are tens of thousands of clones, roughly 87% occurring once; the ten biggest clones make up about 7%. The specimen comprised peripheral blood, sampled before any cancer treatment. These receptors were taken from a woman aged 40-69 years with stage I lung adenocarcinoma.

The V gene is TRBV6-6, the J gene TRBJ2-3, with 9 bases that match TRBD2. The CDR3 totals 16 residues. The ends lost 5 bases at V and 4 bases at J; junction bases unmatched: 10. The germline gives CDR1 MNHNY, CDR2 SVGAGI (reference sequence). CDR3 sequence: CASSLPAGGGADTQYF. CDR3 DNA: TGTGCCAGCAGTCTCCCAGCGGGGGGTGGCGCAGATACGCAGTATTTT.

The V gene is TRBV28, the J gene TRBJ1-4; D remains unclear. Germline V gene data show CDR1 as MDHEN and CDR2 as SYDVKM. This CDR3 contains 15 residues. V was trimmed by 7 bases and J by 7 bases, leaving 19 bases between them. The CDR3 loop is CASTQTDRASEKLFF. The CDR3 DNA sequence: TGTGCCAGCACCCAAACGGACCGAGCCTCTGAAAAACTGTTTTTT.

The chain joins TRBV7-9 to TRBJ2-3; D is perhaps TRBD1 (7 bases). V was cut by 3 bases and J by 3 bases, with 13 bases left in between. The germline CDR1 and CDR2 sequences are SEHNR and FQNEAQ (reference sequence). This CDR3 region has 15 residues. The CDR3 spells CASSFIRGRTDTQYF. The CDR3 nucleotides read TGTGCCAGCAGCTTTATCAGGGGGAGGACAGATACGCAGTATTTT.

The chain couples TRBV5-1 to TRBJ1-2; tentative D call: TRBD1 (5 bases). V was trimmed by 0 bases and J by 4 bases, leaving 13 bases between them. Germline CDR1 and CDR2: SGHRS and YFSETQ. This CDR3 region has 15 residues. CDR3 nucleotides: TGCGCCAGCAGCTTGGATACAGGAACAACCTATGGCTACACCTTC. Protein: CASSLDTGTTYGYTF.

The V call is TRBV4-1, the J call TRBJ1-2; D may be TRBD1 (5 bases). CDR3 length: 15 residues. V gave up 0 bases and J gave up 5 bases, with 13 bases separating them. Germline V gives CDR1 MGHRA, CDR2 YSYEKL. CDR3 DNA sequence: TGCGCCAGCAGCCAAGAGGGGGGGATTGGGTATGGCTACACCTTC. Its translation is CASSQEGGIGYGYTF.

This rearrangement joins TRBV2 to TRBJ2-3; D not resolved. Trimming left V 5 bases short and J 10 bases short, with 10 bases between. CDR1 is SNHLY, CDR2 FYNNEI, per germline. The CDR3 consists of 11 residues. CDR3 region: CASSPKTPQYF. The CDR3 nucleotides are TGTGCCAGCAGTCCCAAGACCCCGCAGTATTTT. The variable domain in full, completed from reference TRBV2 and TRBJ2-3, reads EPEVTQTPSHQVTQMGQEVILRCVPISNHLYFYWYRQILGQKVEFLVSFYNNEISEKSEIFDDQFSVERPDGSNFTLKIRSTKLEDSAMYFCASSPKTPQYFGPGTRLTVL.

J is TRBJ2-4 and V is TRBV27; D is undetermined. V dropped 6 bases and J dropped 1 base, with 19 bases sitting between them. Germline assignment: CDR1 MNHEY and CDR2 SMNVEV (reference sequence). The CDR3 is 17 amino acids. The CDR3 loop reads CASRAYYAPGAKNIQYF. The CDR3 coding sequence is TGTGCCAGCAGGGCCTATTATGCCCCTGGGGCCAAAAACATTCAGTACTTC.

The V and J genes are TRBV5-5 and TRBJ1-5, with D possibly matching TRBD1 (5 bases). In germline, CDR1 is SGHKS, CDR2 YYEKEE (reference sequence). V lost 0 bases to trimming and J lost 1 base, with 11 bases between them. The CDR3 has 16 amino acids. The CDR3 sequence: CASSLGQGGSNQPQHF. The CDR3 nucleotides read TGTGCCAGCAGCTTGGGGCAGGGAGGGAGCAATCAGCCCCAGCATTTT.

This clone came up once. The J gene is TRBJ1-1, the V gene TRBV5-1; 10 positions match TRBD1. J was trimmed by 6 bases and V by 2 bases; bases with no gene match: 4. CDR1 is SGHRS and CDR2 is YFSETQ in the germline V gene. The CDR3 contains 14 residues. The CDR3 DNA reads as TGCGCCAGCAGCTTTGGGACAGGGGAAGCTGAAGCTTTCTTT. Encoded protein: CASSFGTGEAEAFF.

CDR3 sequence: CASRFNNQPQHF. CDR3 nucleotide sequence: TGTGCCAGCAGATTCAATAATCAGCCCCAGCATTTT. The chain links TRBV28 to TRBJ1-5; D uncertain. There are 12 residues in the CDR3. V was pared by 6 bases and J by 4 bases, with 7 bases between. Germline CDR1 MDHEN, CDR2 SYDVKM.

This clone appeared once. This rearrangement joins TRBV7-9 to TRBJ1-2, with unresolved D. Trimming stripped 1 base from V and 4 bases from J, with 10 bases between. The CDR3 consists of 14 residues. The germline V gene has CDR1 SEHNR and CDR2 FQNEAQ (reference sequence). Written as DNA, the CDR3 is TGTGCCAGCAGCTTAGTGCGCGCGGGCTATGGCTACACCTTC. This encodes CASSLVRAGYGYTF.

The V gene is TRBV6-1, the J gene TRBJ2-2; TRBD1 is a possible D gene (5 bases). This CDR3 comprises 15 residues. V was shortened by 11 bases and J by 2 bases, with 18 bases between the two germline ends. Germline loops: CDR1 MNHNS, CDR2 SASEGT. CDR3 DNA sequence: TGTGCCGGCATTCGACAGTGGTCCAACACCGGGGAGCTGTTTTTT. This encodes CAGIRQWSNTGELFF.

The V call is TRBV19, the J call TRBJ1-2; tentatively, D is TRBD1 (6 bases). The V and J ends lost 10 bases and 7 bases respectively, with 22 bases between them. This CDR3 comprises 14 residues. The germline CDR1 and CDR2 sequences are LNHDA and SQIVND (reference sequence). DNA for the CDR3: TGTGCCACCCTAGGCGGGGGGCGATTCGGTGGCTACACCTTC. Translating it yields CATLGGGRFGGYTF.

The genes are TRBV10-2 and TRBJ2-5; 8 nucleotides agree with TRBD2. V was pared by 7 bases and J by 2 bases, with 3 bases of the junction left unmatched. CDR3 size: 13 residues. Germline CDR1 WSHSY, CDR2 SAAADI. As DNA, the CDR3 is TGCGCCAGCAAGGTAGCGGGACAAGAGACCCAGTACTTC. It is translated as CASKVAGQETQYF.

As for this clone: At one of its ends the junction is not consistent with the germline gene, which may arise from a read error. The rearrangement uses TRBV28 and TRBJ2-7; 7 bases agree with TRBD1. Germline CDR1 is MDHEN and CDR2 is SYDVKM. The CDR3 extends over 14 amino acids. CDR3 coding DNA: TGTGTCAGCATCTCGGGACAGAGCTCCTACGAGCAGTACTTC. Its protein is CVSISGQSSYEQYF.

The chain links TRBV6-4 to TRBJ2-3, with TRBD1 matching 7 bases. This CDR3 comprises 16 residues. The V gene end was trimmed by 2 bases and the J gene end by 3 bases; junction bases not matched to a gene: 8. Germline V gene data show CDR1 as MRHNA and CDR2 as SNTAGT. CDR3 loop: CASSDPVKGATDTQYF. As DNA, the CDR3 is TGTGCCAGCAGTGACCCTGTTAAGGGGGCAACAGATACGCAGTATTTT.

V is TRBV4-1 and J is TRBJ1-6; D gene uncertain. Germline assignment: CDR1 MGHRA and CDR2 YSYEKL. The V gene lost 1 base and the J gene lost 6 bases, with 16 bases spanning the gap. The CDR3 is 17 residues long. CDR3 DNA: TGCGCCAGCAGCCAAGTCACGTCAGGCTTCCTTAATTCACCCCTCCACTTT. Amino acid sequence: CASSQVTSGFLNSPLHF.

The chain links TRBV2 to TRBJ2-1, with TRBD2 identical over 15 bases. The CDR3 extends over 16 amino acids. Germline trimming cut 7 bases from V and 7 bases from J; bases unmatched to any gene: 8. Per the germline V gene, CDR1 is SNHLY and CDR2 is FYNNEI. Here the CDR3 reads CASMRTSGGVWNEQFF. DNA of the CDR3: TGTGCCAGCATGCGGACTAGCGGGGGGGTATGGAATGAGCAGTTCTTC.

This rearrangement joins TRBV7-2 to TRBJ1-2; unclear D gene. The V gene's germline CDR1 is SGHTA and CDR2 FQGNSA. CDR3 length: 15 residues. Trimming took 5 bases from V and 2 from J, leaving 15 bases between them. CDR3 region: CASSPSYDGNYGYTF. CDR3 in DNA: TGTGCCAGCAGCCCCTCCTATGACGGGAACTATGGCTACACCTTC.